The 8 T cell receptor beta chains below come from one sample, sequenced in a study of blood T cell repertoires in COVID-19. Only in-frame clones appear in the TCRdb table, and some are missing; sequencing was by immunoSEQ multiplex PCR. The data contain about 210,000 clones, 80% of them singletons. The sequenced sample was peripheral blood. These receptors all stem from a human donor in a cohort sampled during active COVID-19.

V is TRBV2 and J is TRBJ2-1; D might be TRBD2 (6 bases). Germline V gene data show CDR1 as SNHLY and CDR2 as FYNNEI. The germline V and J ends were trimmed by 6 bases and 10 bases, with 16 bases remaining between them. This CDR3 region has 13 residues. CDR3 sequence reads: CASREQPGGEQFF. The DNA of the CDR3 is TGTGCCAGCAGGGAGCAGCCAGGAGGGGAGCAGTTCTTC.

The CDR3: CASSLWTGDNEQFF. The CDR3 DNA reads TGTGCCAGCAGCCTATGGACAGGGGACAATGAGCAGTTCTTC. The V call is TRBV11-1, the J call TRBJ2-1; 9 positions match TRBD1. The trim removed 5 bases at V and 5 bases at J, leaving 4 bases unmatched. The germline gives CDR1 SGHAT, CDR2 FQDESV (reference sequence). The length of the CDR3 is 14 residues.

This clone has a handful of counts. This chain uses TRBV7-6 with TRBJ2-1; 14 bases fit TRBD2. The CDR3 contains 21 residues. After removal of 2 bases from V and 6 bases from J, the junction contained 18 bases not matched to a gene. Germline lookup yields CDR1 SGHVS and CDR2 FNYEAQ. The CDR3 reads CASSLPYSGTSGRGLSNEQFF. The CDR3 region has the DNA TGTGCCAGCAGCTTACCTTACTCCGGGACTAGCGGGAGAGGGTTGTCCAATGAGCAGTTCTTC.

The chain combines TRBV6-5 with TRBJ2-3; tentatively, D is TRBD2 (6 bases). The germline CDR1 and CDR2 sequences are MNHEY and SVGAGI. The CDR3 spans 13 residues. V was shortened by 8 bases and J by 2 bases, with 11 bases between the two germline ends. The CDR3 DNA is TGTGCCAGCGGAGGGCATGACACAGATACGCAGTATTTT. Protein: CASGGHDTDTQYF.

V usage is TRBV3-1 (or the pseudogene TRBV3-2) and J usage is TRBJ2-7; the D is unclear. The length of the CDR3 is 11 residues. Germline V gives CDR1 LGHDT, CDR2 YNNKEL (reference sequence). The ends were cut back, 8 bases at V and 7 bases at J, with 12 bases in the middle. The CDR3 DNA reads TGTGCCAGCGGTACCTACAGAGAGCAGTACTTC. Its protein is CASGTYREQYF.

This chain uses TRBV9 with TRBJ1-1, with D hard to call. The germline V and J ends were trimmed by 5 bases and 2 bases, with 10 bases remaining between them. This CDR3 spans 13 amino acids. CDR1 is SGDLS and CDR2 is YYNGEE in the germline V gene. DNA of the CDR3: TGTGCCAGCAGTGGAGGGATAAACACTGAAGCTTTCTTT. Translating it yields CASSGGINTEAFF. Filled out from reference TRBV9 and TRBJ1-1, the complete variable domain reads DSGVTQTPKHLITATGQRVTLRCSPRSGDLSVYWYQQSLDQGLQFLIQYYNGEERAKGNILERFSAQQFPDLHSELNLSSLELGDSALYFCASSGGINTEAFFGQGTRLTVV.

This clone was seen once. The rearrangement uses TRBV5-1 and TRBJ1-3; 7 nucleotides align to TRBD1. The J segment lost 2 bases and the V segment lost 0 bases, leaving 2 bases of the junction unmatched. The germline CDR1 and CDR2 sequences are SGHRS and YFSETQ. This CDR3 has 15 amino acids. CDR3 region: CASSLAGGAGNTIYF. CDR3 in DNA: TGCGCCAGCAGCTTGGCAGGGGGAGCTGGAAACACCATATATTTT.

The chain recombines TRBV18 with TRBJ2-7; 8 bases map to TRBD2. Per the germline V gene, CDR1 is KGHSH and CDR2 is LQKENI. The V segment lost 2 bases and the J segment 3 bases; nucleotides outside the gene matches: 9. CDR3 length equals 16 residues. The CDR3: CASSPEGGGRFYEQYF. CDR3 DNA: TGTGCCAGCTCACCAGAAGGCGGGGGGAGATTCTACGAGCAGTACTTC.